The 29 T cell receptor beta chains in this list originate from one sample, sequenced in a study of radiotherapy plus CTLA-4 blockade in lung cancer. TCRdb's copy holds only in-frame clones and misses some; the assay was immunoSEQ multiplex PCR. Of 75,000 to 80,000 clones detected, around 84% appear once; the ten largest clones hold just over 0.85%. The material sequenced was peripheral blood, taken from a patient treated with radiotherapy plus ipilimumab. These receptors all come from a human donor with non-small cell lung cancer who had stable disease on radiotherapy plus ipilimumab.

The V call is TRBV5-1, the J call TRBJ2-5, with 9 nucleotides matching TRBD1. The CDR3 runs to 14 residues. The V gene's germline CDR1 is SGHRS and CDR2 YFSETQ. J was trimmed by 5 bases and V by 0 bases; bases with no gene match: 2. The CDR3 coding sequence is TGCGCCAGCAGCTTGGGGACAGGGGATGAGACCCAGTACTTC. Protein product: CASSLGTGDETQYF.

This clone is a singleton in its sample. The chain recombines TRBV6-5 with TRBJ1-2; 7 positions agree with TRBD1. Germline assignment: CDR1 MNHEY and CDR2 SVGAGI. With 6 bases clipped from V and 7 bases from J, the junction kept 8 bases outside the gene matches. The CDR3 has 13 residues. The CDR3 DNA follows: TGTGCCAGCAGGGGACAGTCCGGGCGTGGCTACACCTTC. This translates into CASRGQSGRGYTF.

This sequence joins TRBV19 and TRBJ1-4; 8 bases are a match to TRBD1. This CDR3 has 15 amino acids. The V and J ends lost 4 bases and 6 bases, in that order; junction bases with no gene match: 7. Per the germline V gene, CDR1 is LNHDA and CDR2 is SQIVND (reference sequence). The CDR3 DNA reads TGTGCCAGTAGTACTTTGGACAGGGTTCATGAAAAACTGTTTTTT. Amino acid sequence: CASSTLDRVHEKLFF.

The V gene is TRBV7-3, the J gene TRBJ2-7, with D maybe TRBD2 (6 bases). In germline, CDR1 is SGHTA, CDR2 FQGTGA. V was cut by 2 bases and J by 0 bases, with 14 bases left in between. This CDR3 spans 16 amino acids. The CDR3 nucleotides read TGTGCCAGCAGCTTAGACCCGGCTAGCGCCTCCTACGAGCAGTACTTC. This sequence encodes CASSLDPASASYEQYF.

This rearrangement joins TRBV30 to TRBJ1-1, with a possible D match to TRBD1 (6 bases). This CDR3 is 13 amino acids long. Trimming stripped 0 bases from V and 11 bases from J, with 16 bases between. Germline values: CDR1 GTSNPN, CDR2 SVGIG (reference sequence). Here the CDR3 DNA reads TGTGCCTGGAGTGTACAGGGAGTTGGGTCGGCTTTCTTT. Translating it yields CAWSVQGVGSAFF.

The chain employs TRBV19 and TRBJ2-1, with 12 positions matching TRBD1. The germline gives CDR1 LNHDA, CDR2 SQIVND (reference sequence). The V gene end was trimmed by 3 bases and the J gene end by 9 bases; junction bases not matched to a gene: 12. The CDR3 runs to 17 residues. CDR3 protein: CASSISSGWDRGLEQFF. The DNA for the CDR3 is TGTGCCAGTAGTATTAGTTCAGGGTGGGACAGGGGGCTTGAGCAGTTCTTC.

The chain recombines TRBV2 with TRBJ1-1; D is ambiguous. The germline gives CDR1 SNHLY, CDR2 FYNNEI. Between the trimmed V and J ends, which lost 9 bases and 8 bases, there was a span of 4 bases. This CDR3 is built from 8 residues. Written as DNA, the CDR3 is TGTGCCAGTGGGGAAGCTTTCTTT. Amino acid sequence: CASGEAFF.

Here the CDR3 reads CASREPGLTSTDTQYF. CDR3 coding DNA: TGTGCCAGCAGGGAACCGGGACTCACGAGCACAGATACGCAGTATTTT. The V call is TRBV2, the J call TRBJ2-3; D possibly corresponds to TRBD2 (6 bases). The V gene lost 6 bases and the J gene lost 0 bases, with 16 bases spanning the gap. The CDR3 consists of 16 residues. Germline CDR1 SNHLY, CDR2 FYNNEI.

Only one count was recorded for this clone. The chain recombines TRBV28 with TRBJ2-3, with D perhaps TRBD1 or TRBD2 (6 bases each). V was pared by 7 bases and J by 0 bases, with 17 bases between. Germline V CDR1 and CDR2: MDHEN, SYDVKM. This CDR3 is 16 amino acids long. The CDR3 here is CASTRAGGPSTDTQYF. The CDR3 coding sequence is TGTGCCAGCACAAGGGCCGGGGGCCCTAGCACAGATACGCAGTATTTT.

This chain connects TRBV9 to TRBJ2-5, with 7 bases aligning to TRBD1. This CDR3 is built from 14 residues. V trimming: 0 bases; J trimming: 2 bases; junction bases outside the gene matches: 1. CDR1 is SGDLS and CDR2 is YYNGEE in the germline V gene. In DNA form, the CDR3 reads TGTGCCAGCAGCGTAGGACAGGGACAAGAGACCCAGTACTTC. This encodes CASSVGQGQETQYF. Combining the CDR3 with reference TRBV9 and TRBJ2-5 gives the whole variable domain DSGVTQTPKHLITATGQRVTLRCSPRSGDLSVYWYQQSLDQGLQFLIQYYNGEERAKGNILERFSAQQFPDLHSELNLSSLELGDSALYFCASSVGQGQETQYFGPGTRLLVL.

This rearrangement joins TRBV19 to TRBJ1-5; 8 nucleotides agree with TRBD1. Unmatched junction bases numbered 3, after V lost 5 bases and J lost 6 bases. The V gene's germline CDR1 is LNHDA and CDR2 SQIVND (reference sequence). The CDR3 runs to 13 residues. The CDR3 reads CASSGTGVQPQHF. DNA of the CDR3: TGTGCCAGTAGTGGGACAGGTGTTCAGCCCCAGCATTTT.

The chain recombines TRBV5-1 with TRBJ2-5; 11 nucleotides agree with TRBD2. Germline V gives CDR1 SGHRS, CDR2 YFSETQ. The CDR3 totals 18 residues. V shed 0 bases and J 2 bases; nucleotides not matched to a gene: 9. In DNA, the CDR3 is TGCGCCAGCAGCTTGGTGGGGACTAGCGGACCCCTACAAGAGACCCAGTACTTC. This sequence encodes CASSLVGTSGPLQETQYF.

Regarding this clone: Mismatch with germline at one junction end may stem from a read error. V and J are TRBV7-9 and TRBJ1-2; no definite D call. CDR1 is SEHNR and CDR2 is FQNEAQ in the germline V gene (reference sequence). This CDR3 is 11 amino acids long. The CDR3 loop is CAGGPTYGHTF. Written as DNA, the CDR3 is TGTGCCGGAGGCCCGACCTATGGCCACACCTTC.

The chain is built from TRBV6-5 and TRBJ1-4, with a weak D call TRBD1 (5 bases). V was pared by 3 bases and J by 6 bases, with 14 bases between. In germline, CDR1 is MNHEY, CDR2 SVGAGI. The CDR3 has 15 amino acids. CDR3 protein: CASSYGTIGHEKLFF. The CDR3 bases are TGTGCCAGCAGTTATGGGACTATCGGGCATGAAAAACTGTTTTTT.

Of note for this clone: The CDR3 ends on some other residue instead of the conserved phenylalanine or tryptophan, so this is likely a read error. The genes are TRBV12-5 and TRBJ1-2; D possibly corresponds to TRBD1 (6 bases). Trimming removed 6 bases from V and 8 bases from J, with 13 bases in between. Per the germline V gene, CDR1 is LGHNT and CDR2 is FRNRAP. The CDR3 sequence is 12 residues long. This CDR3 reads CASGTGIDGYTL. The DNA for the CDR3 is TGTGCTAGTGGAACAGGGATCGACGGCTACACCCTC.

This clone was seen more than once but under ten times. The V and J genes are TRBV7-9 and TRBJ1-5, with 7 bases aligning to TRBD1. CDR1 is SEHNR, CDR2 FQNEAQ, per germline (reference sequence). The junction had 1 base not matched to a gene; V was cut back by 5 bases and J by 0 bases. The CDR3 is 14 amino acids. The CDR3 nucleotides read TGTGCCAGCAGCGACAGGGTTAGCAATCAGCCCCAGCATTTT. As protein: CASSDRVSNQPQHF.

The chain combines TRBV9 with TRBJ1-1; tentative D call: TRBD1 (6 bases). In germline, CDR1 is SGDLS, CDR2 YYNGEE. V was shortened by 3 bases and J by 4 bases, with 16 bases between the two germline ends. There are 15 residues in the CDR3. For the CDR3, the DNA is TGTGCCAGCAGCGCAGGGGCAAGGGCGGGCACTGAAGCTTTCTTT. Protein product: CASSAGARAGTEAFF.

The chain carries TRBV10-1 and TRBJ2-5; D unclear. Germline-derived CDR1 and CDR2 are WNHNN and SYGVQD (reference sequence). CDR3 length: 14 residues. The V end lost 0 bases, the J end lost 1 base, and 6 bases lay between the germline ends. The CDR3: CASSESVGQETQYF. The CDR3 DNA is TGCGCCAGCAGTGAGTCGGTAGGCCAAGAGACCCAGTACTTC.

A word on this clone: A read error may account for a junction end that differs from germline. The genes are TRBV30 and TRBJ1-2; tentative D call: TRBD1 (6 bases). Germline assignment: CDR1 GTSNPN and CDR2 SVGIG (reference sequence). This CDR3 region has 11 residues. The CDR3 protein is CAGRGGHGYTF. CDR3 DNA sequence: TGTGCCGGGAGGGGGGGGCATGGCTACACCTTC.

The sample holds a few counts of this clone. This chain uses TRBV9 with TRBJ2-3, with 12 nucleotides matching TRBD2. Germline values: CDR1 SGDLS, CDR2 YYNGEE. Trimming removed 3 bases from V and 2 bases from J; junction bases left unmatched: 4. The CDR3 runs 16 residues. CDR3 residues: CASSDLAGGSTDTQYF. The CDR3 nucleotides are TGTGCCAGCAGCGACCTAGCGGGAGGGTCCACAGATACGCAGTATTTT.

CDR3 loop: CASSYTLRGPQPQHF. The CDR3 DNA reads as TGTGCCAGCAGCTATACCCTCAGGGGGCCTCAGCCCCAGCATTTT. The chain links TRBV28 to TRBJ1-5; TRBD1 matches at 8 bases. V dropped 6 bases and J dropped 6; count of bases not matched to a gene: 10. The V gene's germline CDR1 is MDHEN and CDR2 SYDVKM. The CDR3 spans 15 residues.

This rearrangement joins TRBV7-9 to TRBJ2-1; D possibly corresponds to TRBD2 (5 bases). Germline V gene lookup returns CDR1 SEHNR and CDR2 FQNEAQ (reference sequence). V dropped 1 base and J dropped 7 bases, with 11 bases sitting between them. This CDR3 is 14 amino acids long. CDR3 sequence reads: CASSLGLAKNEQFF. The CDR3 bases are TGTGCCAGCAGCTTAGGTCTAGCCAAAAATGAGCAGTTCTTC.

This clone was counted once. V is TRBV6-1 and J is TRBJ2-7; 8 positions match TRBD2. The junction had 7 bases not matched to a gene; V was cut back by 3 bases and J by 0 bases. The CDR3 runs to 16 residues. From germline, CDR1 is MNHNS and CDR2 SASEGT. CDR3 nucleotides: TGTGCCAGCAGTGAGCTCGGACTAGCAAGCTCCTACGAGCAGTACTTC. It translates to CASSELGLASSYEQYF.

The V call is TRBV28, the J call TRBJ1-6, with TRBD1 matching over 12 bases. The CDR3 loop spans 17 amino acids. The J segment lost 9 bases and the V segment lost 4 bases, leaving 10 bases of the junction unmatched. Looked up from germline, CDR1 is MDHEN and CDR2 is SYDVKM. This CDR3 reads CASSSPGEGQGASPLHF. CDR3 bases: TGTGCCAGCAGTTCCCCCGGGGAGGGACAGGGGGCTTCACCCCTCCACTTT.

This chain joins TRBV25-1 and TRBJ2-7; D remains unclear. Per the germline V gene, CDR1 is MGHDK and CDR2 is SYGVNS. V lost 4 bases, J lost 0 bases, and 4 bases lay in between. The CDR3 runs 12 residues. The CDR3 protein is CASSGTSYEQYF. The CDR3 coding sequence is TGTGCCAGCAGTGGGACCTCCTACGAGCAGTACTTC.

The J gene is TRBJ2-5, the V gene TRBV27; no reliable D call. V lost 6 bases and J 4 bases, leaving 12 bases between the germline ends. The CDR3 has 13 amino acids. Germline V gene data show CDR1 as MNHEY and CDR2 as SMNVEV (reference sequence). This CDR3 reads CASSRITAETQYF. As DNA, the CDR3 is TGTGCCAGCAGCCGGATTACCGCAGAGACCCAGTACTTC.

This clone was detected a few times. V usage is TRBV9 and J usage is TRBJ1-2; no definite D call. CDR3 length: 14 residues. Trimming cost V 0 bases and J 1 base, with 7 bases left between them. CDR1 and CDR2 from the germline V gene are SGDLS and YYNGEE. CDR3: CASSVGRYNYGYTF. The CDR3 coding sequence is TGTGCCAGCAGCGTAGGTCGGTATAACTATGGCTACACCTTC.

The chain links TRBV18 to TRBJ1-4, with D uncertain. Trimming left V 5 bases short and J 0 bases short, with 4 bases between. Germline lookup yields CDR1 KGHSH and CDR2 LQKENI. This CDR3 spans 13 amino acids. CDR3 in amino acids: CASSAATNEKLFF. CDR3 nucleotides: TGTGCCAGCTCAGCAGCAACTAATGAAAAACTGTTTTTT.

The rearrangement links TRBV5-1 to TRBJ1-2; D unclear. The CDR3 runs to 14 residues. The V gene lost 6 bases and the J gene lost 6 bases, with 18 bases spanning the gap. The germline CDR1 and CDR2 sequences are SGHRS and YFSETQ. In DNA, the CDR3 is TGCGCCAGCAACCCGGAGCTGGGAGCCGATGGCTACACCTTC. Translation: CASNPELGADGYTF.